This is a list of T cell receptor beta chains from one sample in a study of identifying expanded T cells in peripheral blood. The data were produced by immunoSEQ multiplex PCR, yet TCRdb's version contains in-frame clones alone and is incomplete. The data hold more than 55,000 clones, with over 75% observed a single time. The sample taken for sequencing was blood. The receptors were sampled from a person aged 18 to 70 in good health. Both conserved end residues are part of each CDR3. A D gene is named only where the DNA matches it firmly. Some rows mark clone size as missing; the rest say once, few, many or name a class of expanded clone.

>.|.|TRBJ1-3|TRBV27
TGTGCCAGCAGTCCGGGACTAGGGATGGGCTCTGGAAACACCATATATTTT
CASSPGLGMGSGNTIYF
>once|.|TRBJ2-1|TRBV5-6
TGTGCCAGCAGCCAAGGAGTCTTCGGGTACAATGAGCAGTTCTTC
CASSQGVFGYNEQFF
>.|TRBD1|TRBJ2-7|TRBV6-5
TGTGCCAGCAGTAGGGACAGGGCTCGCGAGCAGTACTTC
CASSRDRAREQYF
>.|.|TRBJ1-1|TRBV29-1
TGCAGCGTTGACAGGGAGGTTGTCGCTTTCTTT
CSVDREVVAFF
>.|.|TRBJ1-1|TRBV7-9
TGTGCCAGCAGCTTGGGACAATCGAACACTGAAGCTTTCTTT
CASSLGQSNTEAFF
>.|.|TRBJ2-7|TRBV9
TGTGCCAGCAGCTCTGGACCCAACTACGAGCAGTACTTC
CASSSGPNYEQYF
>.|.|TRBJ2-7|TRBV9
TGTGCCAGCAGCCCTAGCGACGGGCAATACGAGCAGTACTTC
CASSPSDGQYEQYF
>medium-sized|.|TRBJ2-3|TRBV6-4
TGTGCCAGCAGTGACTCACTAGGGGGGATAGATACGCAGTATTTT
CASSDSLGGIDTQYF
>.|.|TRBJ2-5|TRBV5-1
TGCGCCAGCAGCGAATTGGGGGGTCGTATGGGAGAGACCCAGTACTTC
CASSELGGRMGETQYF
>.|TRBD1|TRBJ1-5|TRBV5-4
TGTGCCAGCAGCTTGGAAGGGGACAGGCCACATCAGCCCCAGCATTTT
CASSLEGDRPHQPQHF
>.|TRBD2|TRBJ2-7|TRBV5-1
TGCGCCAGCAGCTTAGACGGGGGGACTTACGAGCAGTACTTC
CASSLDGGTYEQYF
>.|.|TRBJ1-3|TRBV28
TGTGCCAGCAGCCGACGCGGAGGGCGCTCTGGAAACACCATATATTTT
CASSRRGGRSGNTIYF
>few|.|TRBJ1-5|TRBV19
TGTGCCAGTAGTATTCGGGCGACAGGCAATCAGCCCCAGCATTTT
CASSIRATGNQPQHF
>.|TRBD1|TRBJ1-2|TRBV7-2
TGTGCCAGCAGCTGGGACAGGTACTATGGCTACACCTTC
CASSWDRYYGYTF
>.|.|TRBJ2-2|TRBV2
TGTGCCAGCCGAAGGCAGACAACGAACACCGGGGAGCTGTTTTTT
CASRRQTTNTGELFF
>.|.|TRBJ1-3|TRBV19
TGTGCCAGTAGTACCCGGGGTCCGGCTGGAAACACCATATATTTT
CASSTRGPAGNTIYF
>.|.|TRBJ2-2|TRBV13
TGTGCCAGCAGCCAACTCCCGGACAGATCGAACACCGGGGAGCTGTTTTTT
CASSQLPDRSNTGELFF
>.|.|TRBJ2-5|TRBV7-2
TGTGCCAGCAGCCCGAGGGGGGGAGTGACCCAGTACTTC
CASSPRGGVTQYF
>.|.|TRBJ2-2|TRBV6-4
TGTGCCAGCAGTGAAGGGGTGACCGGGGAGCTGTTTTTT
CASSEGVTGELFF
>.|.|TRBJ2-1|TRBV9
TGTGCCAGCAGCGCCAATAGTGGGGGCCTTTACAATGAGCAGTTCTTC
CASSANSGGLYNEQFF
>few|.|TRBJ2-7|TRBV10-3
TGTGCCATCAGTGAGTCCTTGGACGAGCAGTACTTC
CAISESLDEQYF
>.|.|TRBJ1-2|TRBV27
TGTGCCAGTTCTAAGGCCCCTCCTGGCGGAAGCGGACCCTATGGCTACACCTTC
CASSKAPPGGSGPYGYTF
>.|.|TRBJ1-2|TRBV6-1
TGTGCCAGCAGTGAACTTATAGACAGGTTCTATGGCTACACCTTC
CASSELIDRFYGYTF
>.|.|TRBJ2-7|TRBV7-9
TGTGCCAGCACCCCCCCGTCCTACGAGCAGTACTTC
CASTPPSYEQYF
>.|.|TRBJ1-3|TRBV30
TGTGCCTGGAGTATTGGCAGGGCTGGAAACACCATATATTTT
CAWSIGRAGNTIYF
>.|.|TRBJ2-2|TRBV2
TGTGCCAGGACGGACGACACCGGGGAGCTGTTTTTT
CARTDDTGELFF
>.|.|TRBJ2-2|TRBV5-4
TGTGCCAGCAGCCAAGAACAGGGCGGCACCGGGGAGCTGTTTTTT
CASSQEQGGTGELFF